These 16 T cell receptor beta chains originate from one sample sequenced in a study of blood T cell repertoires in COVID-19. TCRdb's table, derived via immunoSEQ multiplex PCR, lists solely in-frame clones and lacks some. Among about 85,000 clones, 90% were seen once, and the ten largest hold 3.5% to 5%. Source material: peripheral blood. The receptors come from a woman of 80 years or more with active or convalescent COVID-19.

The V gene is TRBV7-3, the J gene TRBJ2-7; maybe TRBD1 (5 bases). V lost 1 base to trimming and J lost 4 bases, with 8 bases between them. The germline V gene has CDR1 SGHTA and CDR2 FQGTGA. The CDR3 contains 13 residues. This CDR3 is CASSLNSGYEQYF. The DNA for the CDR3 is TGTGCCAGCAGCTTAAATTCAGGGTACGAGCAGTACTTC.

The chain links TRBV20-1 to TRBJ1-1, with TRBD1 as a possible D gene (5 bases). This CDR3 region has 11 residues. Looked up from germline, CDR1 is DFQATT and CDR2 is SNEGSKA (reference sequence). V lost 1 base to trimming and J lost 10 bases, with 10 bases between them. The CDR3 sequence: CSARGGAGAFF. The CDR3 DNA sequence: TGCAGTGCTAGAGGGGGCGCAGGAGCTTTCTTT.

J is TRBJ2-3 and V is TRBV6-6; 9 nucleotides agree with TRBD2. The CDR3 totals 15 residues. The junction had 6 bases not matched to a gene; V was cut back by 6 bases and J by 2 bases. The germline V gene has CDR1 MNHNY and CDR2 SVGAGI (reference sequence). The CDR3 DNA reads TGTGCCAGCAGCTCTCTAGCGGGGAACACAGATACGCAGTATTTT. It yields the protein CASSSLAGNTDTQYF.

The genes are TRBV3-1 (or the pseudogene TRBV3-2) and TRBJ2-1, with D perhaps matching TRBD1 (5 bases). V dropped 1 base and J dropped 6 bases, with 7 bases sitting between them. The CDR3 extends over 13 amino acids. Per the germline V gene, CDR1 is LGHDT and CDR2 is YNNKEL (reference sequence). The DNA for the CDR3 is TGTGCCAGCAGCCAAGCAGGGATCAATGAGCAGTTCTTC. Residues: CASSQAGINEQFF.

The V call is TRBV28, the J call TRBJ2-7; D unclear. Germline CDR1 MDHEN, CDR2 SYDVKM. This CDR3 comprises 11 residues. The V and J ends lost 6 bases and 3 bases respectively, with 6 bases between them. The CDR3 is CASRAVYEQYF. CDR3 DNA: TGTGCCAGCAGGGCTGTCTACGAGCAGTACTTC.

V is TRBV3-1 (or the pseudogene TRBV3-2) and J is TRBJ2-7, with 9 bases lining up with TRBD1. Per germline, CDR1 LGHDT and CDR2 YNNKEL (reference sequence). The CDR3 loop spans 14 amino acids. With 4 bases clipped from V and 1 base from J, the junction kept 2 bases outside the gene matches. The CDR3 nucleotides read TGTGCCAGCAGCCTAGGACAGGGGTCCTACGAGCAGTACTTC. This encodes CASSLGQGSYEQYF.

The chain couples TRBV29-1 to TRBJ1-4; D not resolved. This CDR3 has 12 amino acids. The V end was cut by 6 bases, the J end by 2 bases, with 7 bases between. CDR1 and CDR2 from the germline V gene are SQVTM and ANQGSEA. The CDR3 here is CSVVGTNEKLFF. CDR3 in DNA: TGCAGCGTGGTCGGGACTAATGAAAAACTGTTTTTT.

The chain recombines TRBV7-3 with TRBJ2-1; 9 nucleotides align to TRBD2. This CDR3 region has 15 residues. In germline, CDR1 is SGHTA, CDR2 FQGTGA. V lost 5 bases to trimming and J lost 6 bases; unmatched junction nucleotides: 8. CDR3 in amino acids: CASSPPGGLANEQFF. CDR3 DNA sequence: TGTGCCAGCAGCCCCCCGGGGGGACTAGCCAATGAGCAGTTCTTC.

The chain joins TRBV6-5 to TRBJ1-5; 7 positions match TRBD1. Germline V gene lookup returns CDR1 MNHEY and CDR2 SVGAGI. J gave up 5 bases and V 8 bases, and 6 bases lay outside the gene matches. This CDR3 is built from 13 residues. The CDR3 is CASGGQRHQPQHF. CDR3 sequence (DNA): TGTGCCAGCGGGGGACAGAGGCATCAGCCCCAGCATTTT.

The rearrangement uses TRBV27 and TRBJ1-1; D possibly corresponds to TRBD1 (5 bases). V was clipped by 7 bases and J by 5 bases, with 20 bases between them. CDR1 is MNHEY and CDR2 is SMNVEV in the germline V gene (reference sequence). The CDR3 loop spans 15 amino acids. CDR3: CASNLKNRLGTEAFF. The CDR3, as DNA: TGTGCCAGCAATCTCAAGAACAGGTTGGGGACTGAAGCTTTCTTT.

V and J are TRBV2 and TRBJ1-1; 8 positions agree with TRBD1. The CDR3 totals 16 residues. The junction had 16 bases not matched to a gene; V was cut back by 6 bases and J by 7 bases. Germline CDR1 is SNHLY and CDR2 is FYNNEI. The CDR3 DNA sequence: TGTGCCAGCAGGAGCCCTGACAGGGGTCCAAATCTTGAAGCTTTCTTT. It codes for CASRSPDRGPNLEAFF.

This chain uses TRBV28 with TRBJ2-5; TRBD1 matches 7 bases. In germline, CDR1 is MDHEN, CDR2 SYDVKM. This CDR3 is 17 amino acids long. The junction had 9 bases not matched to a gene; V was cut back by 0 bases and J by 2 bases. The CDR3 spells CASSLWPAQGVQETQYF. The CDR3 nucleotides read TGTGCCAGCAGTTTATGGCCGGCCCAGGGGGTACAAGAGACCCAGTACTTC.

This clone was seen a few times. This chain links TRBV28 with TRBJ1-6; D not certain. CDR1 and CDR2 from the germline V gene are MDHEN and SYDVKM. The CDR3 totals 16 residues. Trimming took off 2 bases at V and 0 bases at J, with 8 bases between the two ends. The CDR3 nucleotides are TGTGCCAGCAGTTTACCGGGTAGCTCCTATAATTCACCCCTCCACTTT. Translated: CASSLPGSSYNSPLHF.

This clone was counted a single time. V gene TRBV25-1 combines with J gene TRBJ2-1; 9 bases match TRBD2. The germline V gene encodes CDR1 MGHDK and CDR2 SYGVNS. CDR3 length: 15 residues. After removal of 5 bases from V and 6 bases from J, the junction contained 8 bases not matched to a gene. The CDR3 nucleotides are TGTGCCAGCAGTTCGATAGCGGGAGTAGGCAATGAGCAGTTCTTC. Translating it yields CASSSIAGVGNEQFF.

This sequence joins TRBV24-1 and TRBJ2-5, with 9 bases aligning to TRBD2. The CDR3 runs 12 residues. Trimming took 11 bases from V and 5 from J; bases not matched to a gene: 5. CDR1 KGHDR and CDR2 SFDVKD come from the germline V gene. CDR3 protein: CAKRGETETQYF. The CDR3 bases are TGTGCCAAGCGGGGGGAAACGGAGACCCAGTACTTC.

The chain employs TRBV7-6 and TRBJ2-2, with D possibly matching TRBD2 (6 bases). The V and J ends lost 1 base and 4 bases respectively, with 19 bases between them. The CDR3 sequence is 18 residues long. Germline V lookup: CDR1 SGHVS, CDR2 FNYEAQ. The CDR3 sequence: CASSLGAGLPTSTGELFF. DNA of the CDR3: TGTGCCAGCAGCTTAGGAGCAGGGCTTCCGACTAGCACCGGGGAGCTGTTTTTT.